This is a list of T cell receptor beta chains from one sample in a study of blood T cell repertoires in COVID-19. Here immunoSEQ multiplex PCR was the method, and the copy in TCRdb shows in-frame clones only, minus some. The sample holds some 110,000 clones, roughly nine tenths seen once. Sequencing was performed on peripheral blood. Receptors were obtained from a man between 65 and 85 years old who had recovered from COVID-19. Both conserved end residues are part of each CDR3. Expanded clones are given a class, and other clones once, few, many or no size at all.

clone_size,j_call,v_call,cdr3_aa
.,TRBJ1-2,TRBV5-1,CASSFIDRAGYTF
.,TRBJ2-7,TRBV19,CASSPLSDRASYEQYF
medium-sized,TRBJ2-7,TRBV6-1,CASSEGLSYEQYF
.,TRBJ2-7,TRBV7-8,CASSRSAPRGEQYF
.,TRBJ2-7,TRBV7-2,CASSLTSGRASYEQYF
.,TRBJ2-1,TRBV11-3,CASSLLPGAGEQFF
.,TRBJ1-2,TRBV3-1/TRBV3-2,CASSQEGRTGGYTF
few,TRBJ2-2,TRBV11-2,CASSSKGTGELFF
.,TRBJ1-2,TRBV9,CASSVRQGGGYTF
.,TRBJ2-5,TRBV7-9,CASSQAVRETQYF
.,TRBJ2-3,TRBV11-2,CASGIDRYITDTQYF